The 14 T cell receptor beta chains given below trace back to one sample, sequenced in a study of T cell changes during pregnancy in multiple sclerosis. Assay used: immunoSEQ multiplex PCR; TCRdb lists only in-frame clones, some missing. The sample comprises around 100,000 clones, more than 90% of which are singletons, and over 3% rests with the top ten. The input for sequencing was peripheral blood, taken in the second trimester of pregnancy. These TCRs come from a female donor with multiple sclerosis, enrolled in a pregnancy study.

A single count supports this clone. The chain couples TRBV27 to TRBJ2-7, with D perhaps TRBD1 (5 bases). CDR1 MNHEY and CDR2 SMNVEV come from the germline V gene (reference sequence). This CDR3 has 16 amino acids. V was clipped by 0 bases and J by 0 bases, with 12 bases between them. CDR3 bases: TGTGCCAGCAGTTTATCTAGGGGCGATCGCTCCTACGAGCAGTACTTC. This encodes CASSLSRGDRSYEQYF.

The chain couples TRBV11-3 to TRBJ2-1; 7 bases fit TRBD2. The CDR3 runs to 15 residues. Unmatched junction bases numbered 5, after V lost 1 base and J lost 5 bases. The germline gives CDR1 SGHNT, CDR2 YENEEA. The CDR3 nucleotides are TGTGCCAGCAGCTTAGGAACTAGCGAGCACAATGAGCAGTTCTTC. It translates to CASSLGTSEHNEQFF. The whole variable domain, filled in from reference TRBV11-3 and TRBJ2-1, reads EAGVVQSPRYKIIEKKQPVAFWCNPISGHNTLYWYLQNLGQGPELLIRYENEEAVDDSQLPKDRFSAERLKGVDSTLKIQPAELGDSAVYLCASSLGTSEHNEQFFGPGTRLTVL.

The chain has TRBV11-3 and TRBJ2-2, with D possibly TRBD1 on 6 matching bases. The CDR3 is made up of 16 amino acids. In germline, CDR1 is SGHNT, CDR2 YENEEA. Trimming stripped 5 bases from V and 4 bases from J, with 17 bases between. CDR3 sequence (DNA): TGTGCCAGCAGCCGAATGGGGGCGGCGGTCACCGGGGAGCTGTTTTTT. This translates into CASSRMGAAVTGELFF.

The chain combines TRBV5-1 with TRBJ2-5; 12 nucleotides match TRBD2. CDR1 is SGHRS and CDR2 is YFSETQ in the germline V gene. The CDR3 covers 15 residues. V lost 4 bases and J lost 5; bases outside the gene matches: 6. The CDR3 is CASSRLAGGEETQYF. CDR3 nucleotide sequence: TGCGCCAGCAGCAGGCTAGCGGGAGGGGAGGAGACCCAGTACTTC.

The chain couples TRBV29-1 to TRBJ2-5, with D perhaps TRBD2 (5 bases). Germline values: CDR1 SQVTM, CDR2 ANQGSEA. Trimming took 7 bases from V and 2 from J, leaving 14 bases between them. This CDR3 contains 13 residues. This chain's CDR3 is CSANVRDQETQYF. The CDR3 DNA is TGCAGCGCCAATGTCCGGGATCAAGAGACCCAGTACTTC. The full variable domain, its missing parts supplied by reference TRBV29-1 and TRBJ2-5, is SAVISQKPSRDICQRGTSLTIQCQVDSQVTMMFWYRQQPGQSLTLIATANQGSEATYESGFVIDKFPISRPNLTFSTLTVSNMSPEDSSIYLCSANVRDQETQYFGPGTRLLVL.

V usage is TRBV28 and J usage is TRBJ2-3; TRBD2 matches at 8 bases. In germline, CDR1 is MDHEN, CDR2 SYDVKM. Trimming cost V 6 bases and J 2 bases; bases outside gene matches: 10. CDR3 length: 16 residues. CDR3 loop: CASRSPGTRLTDTQYF. The CDR3 coding sequence is TGTGCCAGCAGGAGCCCCGGGACTAGACTCACAGATACGCAGTATTTT.

This clone appeared a single time. CDR3 DNA sequence: TGTGCCAGCAGCCGGGAGGTGGGGATGAACCAGCCCCAGCATTTT. This encodes CASSREVGMNQPQHF. The rearrangement uses TRBV9 and TRBJ1-5; D call uncertain. With 4 bases removed from V and 7 bases from J, the gap between germline ends came to 18 bases. Germline V lookup: CDR1 SGDLS, CDR2 YYNGEE. CDR3 length equals 15 residues.

V and J are TRBV5-4 and TRBJ2-6, with no clear D. The CDR3 consists of 15 residues. Germline-derived CDR1 and CDR2 are SGHNT and YYREEE (reference sequence). Trimming left V 3 bases short and J 4 bases short, with 11 bases between. The CDR3: CASSWMGPGANVLTF. CDR3 nucleotides: TGTGCCAGCAGCTGGATGGGCCCCGGGGCCAACGTCCTGACTTTC.

This chain connects TRBV10-3 to TRBJ2-2, with a weak D call TRBD2 (6 bases). Deletions cut 10 bases from V and 6 bases from J, with 21 bases between. Germline lookup yields CDR1 ENHRY and CDR2 SYGVKD. The CDR3 extends over 15 amino acids. The CDR3 loop reads CASRENPILAGELFF. The CDR3 coding sequence is TGTGCCAGCCGGGAGAACCCCATTTTGGCCGGGGAGCTGTTTTTT.

This clone has a handful of counts. The rearrangement uses TRBV19 and TRBJ2-3, with a weak D call TRBD1 (6 bases). This CDR3 has 16 residues. The V gene's germline CDR1 is LNHDA and CDR2 SQIVND (reference sequence). Trimming took off 6 bases at V and 0 bases at J, with 16 bases between the two ends. The CDR3 DNA reads as TGTGCCAGTAGGCAAATAGGGGGTTCTAGCACAGATACGCAGTATTTT. Its translation is CASRQIGGSSTDTQYF.

The chain recombines TRBV5-1 with TRBJ2-3, with 11 nucleotides matching TRBD2. CDR3 length: 17 residues. Germline V gene sequence: CDR1 SGHRS, CDR2 YFSETQ. The trim removed 1 base at V and 0 bases at J, leaving 4 bases unmatched. For the CDR3, the DNA is TGCGCCAGCAGCTTGCTAGCGGGAGGTGCTAGCACAGATACGCAGTATTTT. It specifies CASSLLAGGASTDTQYF.

CDR3 region: CATSRDSGTGTSGSTGELFF. CDR3 nucleotides: TGTGCCACCAGCAGAGATAGTGGGACCGGGACTAGCGGGAGTACCGGGGAGCTGTTTTTT. This chain links TRBV15 with TRBJ2-2; TRBD2 agrees at 14 bases. The germline CDR1 and CDR2 sequences are LNHNV and YYDKDF (reference sequence). The CDR3 consists of 20 residues. V lost 0 bases and J lost 5; bases outside the gene matches: 11.

The J gene is TRBJ2-2, the V gene TRBV6-1; the D gene is possibly TRBD2 (6 bases). Trimming took off 3 bases at V and 0 bases at J, with 14 bases between the two ends. Germline V CDR1 and CDR2: MNHNS, SASEGT. The length of the CDR3 is 17 residues. CDR3 sequence reads: CASSDPRRLANTGELFF. The CDR3 DNA is TGTGCCAGCAGTGACCCTAGACGACTAGCGAACACCGGGGAGCTGTTTTTT.

This chain uses TRBV19 with TRBJ2-1, with 9 bases fitting TRBD1. The V and J ends lost 1 base and 6 bases, in that order; junction bases with no gene match: 7. This CDR3 region has 16 residues. In germline, CDR1 is LNHDA, CDR2 SQIVND (reference sequence). The CDR3, as DNA: TGTGCCAGTAGTATAGGGAGCGGACAGGGGACCAATGAGCAGTTCTTC. Translating it yields CASSIGSGQGTNEQFF.